These 5 T cell receptor beta chains were all obtained from the same sample, sequenced in a study of OX40 agonist ivuxolimab in advanced cancers. The protocol was immunoSEQ multiplex PCR, while the TCRdb copy is restricted to in-frame clones and leaves out a portion. Here the sample spans about 14,000 clones, about 75% being singletons. This specimen was CD4+ or CD8+ T cells sorted from blood, taken in a trial of the OX40 agonist ivuxolimab. Receptors were obtained from an adult with an advanced solid tumor such as melanoma, head and neck, liver or kidney cancer.

The chain carries TRBV13 and TRBJ2-2; D not certain. The CDR3 is 13 amino acids. The V gene's germline CDR1 is PRHDT and CDR2 FYEKMQ (reference sequence). V was clipped by 4 bases and J by 2 bases, with 5 bases between them. In nucleotides, the CDR3 is TGTGCCAGCAGCTGGATAAACACCGGGGAGCTGTTTTTT. It translates to CASSWINTGELFF.

The CDR3 region is CASSYETGGDTEAFF. The CDR3 bases are TGTGCCAGCAGTTACGAGACAGGGGGCGACACTGAAGCTTTCTTT. V gene TRBV6-5 combines with J gene TRBJ1-1; TRBD1 matches at 10 bases. Trimming removed 2 bases from V and 3 bases from J; junction bases left unmatched: 3. This CDR3 is built from 15 residues. Germline V gene data show CDR1 as MNHEY and CDR2 as SVGAGI.

The chain links TRBV9 to TRBJ1-5; D ambiguous. Trimming stripped 0 bases from V and 6 bases from J, with 13 bases between. Germline V gives CDR1 SGDLS, CDR2 YYNGEE. The CDR3 totals 15 residues. CDR3 protein: CASSVGFRDGQPQHF. CDR3 DNA: TGTGCCAGCAGCGTAGGGTTTAGGGATGGTCAGCCCCAGCATTTT.

This clone was detected only once. The J gene is TRBJ2-7, the V gene TRBV21-1; the table's D call TRBD1 went unverified against the DNA. TRBV21-1 is an annotated pseudogene. This CDR3 has 16 amino acids. The CDR3 spells CASSKVGWTAGYEQYF. The CDR3 coding sequence is TGTGCCAGCAGCAAAGTGGGCTGGACAGCCGGCTACGAGCAGTACTTC.

The rearrangement links TRBV9 to TRBJ2-1; 12 positions agree with TRBD2. Germline lookup yields CDR1 SGDLS and CDR2 YYNGEE. CDR3 length: 17 residues. V lost 4 bases to trimming and J lost 4 bases; unmatched junction nucleotides: 9. The DNA of the CDR3 is TGTGCCAGCAGCACCCCGACTAGCGGGGGTCCTTACAATGAGCAGTTCTTC. Its translation: CASSTPTSGGPYNEQFF.